Listed here is a single T cell receptor (beta chain). The data belong to a study of long-term antiretroviral therapy in people with HIV. They ran version v3.0 of the immunoSEQ assay at survey level. Only in-frame clones appear in the TCRdb table, and some are missing; sequencing was by immunoSEQ multiplex PCR. The data show tens of thousands of clones, around 87% seen once. This material consisted of unsorted PBMCs, taken 2.6 to 2.8 years after starting antiretroviral therapy. This receptor was obtained from a man aged 35-49 years with HIV.

The CDR3 bases are TGTGCCAGCAGCGTAGACAACAGAATAAAGTATTTT. Encoded protein: CASSVDNRIKYF. V usage is TRBV9 and J usage is TRBJ2-3; D is ambiguous. In germline, CDR1 is SGDLS, CDR2 YYNGEE. The CDR3 is 12 amino acids. V was shortened by 0 bases and J by 13 bases, with 12 bases between the two germline ends.